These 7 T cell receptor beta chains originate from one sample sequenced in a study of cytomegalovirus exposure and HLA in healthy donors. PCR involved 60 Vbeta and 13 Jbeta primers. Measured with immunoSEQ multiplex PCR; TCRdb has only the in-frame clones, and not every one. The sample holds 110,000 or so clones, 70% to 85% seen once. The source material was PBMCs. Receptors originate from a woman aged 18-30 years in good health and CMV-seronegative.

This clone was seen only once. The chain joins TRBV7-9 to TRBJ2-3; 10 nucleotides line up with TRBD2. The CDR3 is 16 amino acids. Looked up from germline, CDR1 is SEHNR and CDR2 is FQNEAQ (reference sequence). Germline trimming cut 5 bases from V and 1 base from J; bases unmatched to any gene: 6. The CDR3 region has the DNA TGTGCCAGCAGCCTAGGACTAGCGGAACGCACAGATACGCAGTATTTT. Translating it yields CASSLGLAERTDTQYF.

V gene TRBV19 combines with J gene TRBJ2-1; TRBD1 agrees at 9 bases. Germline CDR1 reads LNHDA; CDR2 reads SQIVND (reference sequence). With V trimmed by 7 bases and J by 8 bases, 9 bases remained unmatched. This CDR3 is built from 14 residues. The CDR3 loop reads CASISGQGVYEQFF. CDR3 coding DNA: TGTGCCAGTATCTCGGGACAGGGAGTATATGAGCAGTTCTTC.

CDR3 sequence reads: CASSAQVNTEAFF. The CDR3, as DNA: TGTGCCAGCAGTGCACAGGTGAACACTGAAGCTTTCTTT. V and J are TRBV27 and TRBJ1-1, with a possible D match to TRBD1 (5 bases). The V end was cut by 5 bases, the J end by 0 bases, with 7 bases between. From germline, CDR1 is MNHEY and CDR2 SMNVEV (reference sequence). This CDR3 is built from 13 residues.

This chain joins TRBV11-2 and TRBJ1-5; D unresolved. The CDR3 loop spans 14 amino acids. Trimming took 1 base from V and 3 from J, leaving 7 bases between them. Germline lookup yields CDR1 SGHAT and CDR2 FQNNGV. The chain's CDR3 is CASSLGPLNQPQHF. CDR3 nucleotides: TGTGCCAGCAGCTTAGGGCCCCTCAATCAGCCCCAGCATTTT. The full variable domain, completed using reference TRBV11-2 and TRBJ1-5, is EAGVAQSPRYKIIEKRQSVAFWCNPISGHATLYWYQQILGQGPKLLIQFQNNGVVDDSQLPKDRFSAERLKGVDSTLKIQPAKLEDSAVYLCASSLGPLNQPQHFGDGTRLSIL.

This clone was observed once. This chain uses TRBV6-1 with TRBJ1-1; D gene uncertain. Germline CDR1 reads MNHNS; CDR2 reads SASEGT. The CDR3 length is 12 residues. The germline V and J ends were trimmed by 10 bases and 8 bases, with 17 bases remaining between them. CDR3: CATLPRPGEAFF. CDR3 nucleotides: TGTGCCACCCTACCCCGTCCGGGGGAAGCTTTCTTT.

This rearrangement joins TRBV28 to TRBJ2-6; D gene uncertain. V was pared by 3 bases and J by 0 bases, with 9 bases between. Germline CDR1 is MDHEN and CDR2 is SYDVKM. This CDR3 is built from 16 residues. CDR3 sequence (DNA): TGTGCCAGCAGTTTTCCCGGTAGCTCTGGGGCCAACGTCCTGACTTTC. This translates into CASSFPGSSGANVLTF.

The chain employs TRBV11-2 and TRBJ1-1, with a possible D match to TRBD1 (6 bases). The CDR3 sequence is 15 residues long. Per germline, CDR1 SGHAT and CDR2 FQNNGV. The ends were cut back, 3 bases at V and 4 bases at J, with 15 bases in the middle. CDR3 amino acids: CASSFGRGDGTEAFF. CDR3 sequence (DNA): TGTGCCAGCAGCTTCGGGAGGGGGGACGGCACTGAAGCTTTCTTT.